This entry lists 4 T cell receptor beta chains sequenced from one sample in a study of T-cell memory formation after mild COVID-19. Each CDR3 protein gets one entry after TCRdb re-called the 5' RACE reads with MiXCR. The sample records more than 450,000 distinct CDR3 sequences, over 15% being singletons. The specimen sequenced was PBMCs or a T cell subset sorted from them (not recorded which). The receptors originated from an adult woman who had mild COVID-19 (a few samples of this study predate the infection). Cell type and time point are not known.

This clonotype was seen many times. The CDR3 spells CASSLAGKANIQYF. In nucleotides, the CDR3 is TGTGCCAGCAGCTTAGCTGGAAAGGCAAACATTCAGTACTTC. The chain couples TRBV7-6 to TRBJ2-4, with D hard to call. Germline CDR1 is SGHVS and CDR2 is FNYEAQ. The CDR3 runs to 14 residues. With 0 bases removed from V and 6 bases from J, the gap between germline ends came to 9 bases.

CDR3: CASSLASGRAPDEQFF. Here the CDR3 DNA reads TGTGCCAGCAGCTTAGCGAGCGGGAGGGCCCCGGATGAGCAGTTCTTC. The J gene is TRBJ2-1, the V gene TRBV7-2, with TRBD2 identical over 10 bases. The CDR3 length is 16 residues. Per the germline V gene, CDR1 is SGHTA and CDR2 is FQGNSA. Trimming at V came to 0 bases and at J to 8 bases, leaving 7 bases not matched to a gene. Combining the CDR3 with reference TRBV7-2 and TRBJ2-1 gives the whole variable domain GAGVSQSPSNKVTEKGKDVELRCDPISGHTALYWYRQSLGQGLEFLIYFQGNSAPDKSGLPSDRFSAERTGGSVSTLTIQRTQQEDSAVYLCASSLASGRAPDEQFFGPGTRLTVL.

This clonotype occurred a few times. The chain employs TRBV6-5 and TRBJ1-2, with a tentative D call TRBD1 (5 bases). Germline assignment: CDR1 MNHEY and CDR2 SVGAGI. Trimming stripped 1 base from V and 6 bases from J, with 12 bases between. The CDR3 contains 14 residues. In DNA form, the CDR3 reads TGTGCCAGCAGTTACTACCAGGGAAGGAATGGCTACACCTTC. This encodes CASSYYQGRNGYTF.

A note on this clonotype: One junction end does not reproduce the germline sequence, and a read error may be involved. The rearrangement joins TRBV20-1 to TRBJ2-1, with TRBD2 matching over 8 bases. There are 15 residues in the CDR3. Germline assignment: CDR1 DFQATT and CDR2 SNEGSKA (reference sequence). This CDR3 reads CSAGEPGGPYNEQFF. CDR3 DNA sequence: TGCAGTGCTGGAGAACCGGGGGGGCCGTACAATGAGCAGTTCTTC.